This T cell receptor beta chain derives from a study of T cells after yellow fever vaccination. Each CDR3 protein is one row after TCRdb ran MiXCR on the 5' RACE reads. The data show about 400,000 distinct CDR3 sequences, about 6.2% seen once. This clonotype occurred many times. The CDR3 loop spans 14 amino acids. V was pared by 6 bases and J by 6 bases, with 11 bases of the junction left unmatched. The chain couples TRBV12-3 or TRBV12-4 to TRBJ2-7; TRBD1 matches at 7 bases. The sequences come from PBMCs, collected 5 days after the yellow fever booster vaccination. The source is a man aged 25-45 years who received the YFV17D yellow fever vaccine. CDR3 amino acids: CASRPDRQAPEQYF. CDR3 nucleotides: TGTGCCAGCAGGCCGGACAGGCAGGCCCCCGAGCAGTACTTC.